What follows describes a single T cell receptor beta chain. This sample was included in a study of blood T cell repertoires in COVID-19. Turning to the study itself: Material from acute and convalescent COVID-19 was sourced from the United States, Italy and Spain. T cells, B-cell-depleted T cells, or PBMCs provided the cDNA or gDNA that served as material.

Original methodology: Quantification of nucleated cells was approximated via reference gene primer amplification. Sequencing was performed with immunoSEQ multiplex PCR; in TCRdb, only in-frame clones are kept and a portion is missing. That table supplies the V and J calls and clone size; D and trimming were determined from the DNA. The table lists approximately 210,000 clones, about 90% of them singletons. The V gene lost 8 bases and the J gene lost 0 bases, with 12 bases spanning the gap. CDR3 length equals 13 residues. Germline CDR1 reads SQVTM; CDR2 reads ANQGSEA. The receptor comes from a man between 35 and 55 years old with active or convalescent COVID-19. Specimen: peripheral blood. The chain has TRBV29-1 and TRBJ2-3, with D tentatively TRBD2 (5 bases). CDR3 amino acids: CSICRESTDTQYF. The CDR3 DNA reads TGCAGCATCTGTAGGGAGAGCACAGATACGCAGTATTTT.